This T cell receptor beta chain was obtained from a study of OX40 agonist ivuxolimab in advanced cancers. Some background on the complete study: Ivuxolimab was a fully human IgG2 agonistic monoclonal antibody targeting the costimulatory receptor OX40 (CD134). Intravenous ivuxolimab was administered to patients every 2 weeks at six dose levels: 0.01, 0.1, 0.3, 1.5, 3 and 10 mg/kg. Of the approximately 53 patients in dose escalation, about 20 had hepatocellular carcinoma, roughly 15 had melanoma, 9 had renal cell carcinoma and 9 had head and neck cancer. The dose-escalation cohort was 82.7% male with a mean age of around 64 years, ranging from 23 to 79. Patients were allowed to have had prior anti-PD-1, anti-PD-L1 or anti-CTLA-4 therapy, and roughly two fifths of the dose-escalation patients had been treated with checkpoint inhibitors. Partial responses were achieved by three dose-escalation patients, of whom one had hepatocellular carcinoma and two had cutaneous melanoma. The purpose of peripheral TCRbeta sequencing was to test whether ivuxolimab changed TCR sequence diversity and led to clonal T-cell expansion. The paper describes the monotherapy dose-escalation part (N ≈ 52 patients) of the phase I trial of ivuxolimab. Here is what the overall study found, with its caveats: At doses of 0.1 to 3.0 mg/kg, clonal expansion of both CD4+ and CD8+ blood T cells was observed from baseline to week 6. The antigen specificity of the clonally expanded peripheral T cells was not determined. Low levels of normalized T-cell clonal expansion were also seen in some patients who did not respond. After ivuxolimab, more expanded clones were found on average in CD8+ T cells than in CD4+ T cells. In the 0.1-3.0 mg/kg groups, partial responders had among the lowest normalized peripheral clonal expansion, particularly in CD8+ T cells.

To sequence the TCRbeta CDR3 region, genomic DNA was isolated from the sorted cells. TCRbeta CDR3 regions were sequenced using the immunoSEQ Assay. TCRdb limited this immuneACCESS table to in-frame rearrangements with V and J called. A share of clones is missing; checked studies link under half to unresolved V genes, and the rest is unexplained. This sample lists fewer than 85,000 clones; 80% to 90% were detected once. Clones ranked in the top ten supply 9.5% to 13% of the sample. The trial excluded patients who had a history of autoimmune disease or who were on systemic immunosuppression. Peripheral blood for TCR sequencing was collected from all dose cohorts at baseline, on cycle 4 day 1, and on cycle 7 day 1. The samples were drawn from a first-in-human, open-label, multicenter phase I dose-escalation trial of ivuxolimab. Adults with locally advanced or metastatic head and neck squamous cell, hepatocellular, melanoma or renal cell carcinoma were enrolled in the trial. Before TCR sequencing, CD4+ T cells and CD8+ T cells from peripheral blood were sorted into separate populations.

Of note for this clone: The clone's antigen remains unknown. One base away there is no much larger clone; base qualities are not given. Different DNA sequences within this sample yield the same CDR3.

CDR1 and CDR2, looked up from the germline V gene (reference sequence), are MNHEY and SMNVEV. Relative to germline, V is missing 2 bases and J is missing 1 base, with 1 base of the junction outside any gene match. Taken from cysteine to phenylalanine, the CDR3 has 15 residues. Only CDR3 DNA is held: 45 bases, read in frame from base 1. Material: CD4+ or CD8+ T cells sorted from blood, obtained in a trial of the OX40 agonist ivuxolimab. The V and J segments used are TRBV27 and TRBJ2-1, with 8 bases in between that match TRBD2. The origin of this receptor is an adult with an advanced solid tumor such as melanoma, head and neck, liver or kidney cancer. DNA sequence: TGTGCCAGCAGTTTAAGCGGGAGTTCCTACAATGAGCAGTTCTTC. Translated, it reads CASSLSGSSYNEQFF.